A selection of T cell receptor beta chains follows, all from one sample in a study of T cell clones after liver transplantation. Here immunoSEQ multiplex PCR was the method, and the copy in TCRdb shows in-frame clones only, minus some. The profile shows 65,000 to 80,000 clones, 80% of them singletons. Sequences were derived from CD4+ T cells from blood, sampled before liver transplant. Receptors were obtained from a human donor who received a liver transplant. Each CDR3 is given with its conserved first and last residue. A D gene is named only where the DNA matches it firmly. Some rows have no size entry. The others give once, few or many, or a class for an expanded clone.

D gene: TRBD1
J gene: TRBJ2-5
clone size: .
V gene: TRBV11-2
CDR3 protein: CASSKGTAETQYF
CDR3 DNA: TGTGCCAGCAGCAAAGGGACAGCGGAGACCCAGTACTTC

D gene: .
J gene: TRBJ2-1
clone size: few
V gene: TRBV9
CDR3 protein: CASSVGLLAAPHEQFF
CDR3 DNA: TGTGCCAGCAGCGTAGGCCTACTAGCTGCCCCACATGAGCAGTTCTTC

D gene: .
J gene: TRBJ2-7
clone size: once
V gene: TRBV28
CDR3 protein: CASTVGGRHEQYF
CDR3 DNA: TGTGCCAGCACCGTTGGTGGGAGACACGAGCAGTACTTC

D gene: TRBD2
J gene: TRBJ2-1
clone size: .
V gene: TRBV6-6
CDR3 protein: CASSWGGSSYNEQFF
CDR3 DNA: TGTGCCAGCAGTTGGGGCGGGAGCTCCTACAATGAGCAGTTCTTC

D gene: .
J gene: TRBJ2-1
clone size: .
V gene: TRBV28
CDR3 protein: CASSLSGVSYRADYNEQFF
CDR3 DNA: TGTGCCAGCAGTTTGTCAGGGGTGTCGTATCGGGCAGACTACAATGAGCAGTTCTTC

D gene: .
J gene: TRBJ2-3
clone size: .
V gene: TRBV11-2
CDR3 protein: CASSLEKRRSTDTQYF
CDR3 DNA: TGTGCCAGCAGCTTAGAGAAGCGGAGAAGCACAGATACGCAGTATTTT

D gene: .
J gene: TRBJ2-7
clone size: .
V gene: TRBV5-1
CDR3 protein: CASSLMTGTYEQYF
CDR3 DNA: TGCGCCAGCAGCTTAATGACAGGAACCTACGAGCAGTACTTC

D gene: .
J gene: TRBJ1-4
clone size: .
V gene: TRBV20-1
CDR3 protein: CSGRDNEKLFF
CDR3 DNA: TGCAGTGGCAGAGATAATGAAAAACTGTTTTTT

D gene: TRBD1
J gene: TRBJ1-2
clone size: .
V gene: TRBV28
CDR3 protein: CASSPPNIQGNYGYTF
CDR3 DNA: TGTGCCAGCAGTCCACCAAATATACAGGGGAACTATGGCTACACCTTC

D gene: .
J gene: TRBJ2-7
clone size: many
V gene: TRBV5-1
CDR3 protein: CASSLTLDQTYEQYF
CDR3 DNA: TGCGCCAGCAGCTTAACCCTAGACCAGACCTACGAGCAGTACTTC

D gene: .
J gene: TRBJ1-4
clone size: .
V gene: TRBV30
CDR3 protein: CAWKFGGAREKLFF
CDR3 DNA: TGTGCCTGGAAATTTGGGGGGGCTAGAGAAAAACTGTTTTTT

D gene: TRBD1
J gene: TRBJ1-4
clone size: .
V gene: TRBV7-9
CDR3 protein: CASSQTGTPGANEKLFF
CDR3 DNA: TGTGCCAGCAGCCAGACAGGGACCCCGGGGGCTAATGAAAAACTGTTTTTT

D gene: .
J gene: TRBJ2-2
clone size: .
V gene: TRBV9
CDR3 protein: CASSVVGGGNGELFF
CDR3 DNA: TGTGCCAGCAGCGTAGTTGGGGGAGGAAACGGGGAGCTGTTTTTT

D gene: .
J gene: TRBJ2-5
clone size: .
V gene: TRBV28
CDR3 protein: CASRPGGTAKETQYF
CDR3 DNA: TGTGCCAGCAGACCGGGGGGGACAGCTAAAGAGACCCAGTACTTC

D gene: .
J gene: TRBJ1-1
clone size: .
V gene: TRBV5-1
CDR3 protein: CASRQSLGNTEAFF
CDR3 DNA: TGCGCCAGCAGGCAGTCCTTGGGCAACACTGAAGCTTTCTTT

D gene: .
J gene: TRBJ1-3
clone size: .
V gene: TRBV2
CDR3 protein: CASSLRGGNTIYF
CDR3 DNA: TGTGCCAGCAGTCTGAGAGGTGGAAACACCATATATTTT

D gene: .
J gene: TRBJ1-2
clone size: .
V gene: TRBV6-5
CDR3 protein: CASSSGGFNYGYTF
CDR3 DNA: TGTGCCAGCAGTTCGGGTGGCTTTAACTATGGCTACACCTTC

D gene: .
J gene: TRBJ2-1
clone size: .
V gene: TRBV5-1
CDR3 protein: CASSLSVNYNEQFF
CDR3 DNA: TGCGCCAGCAGCTTGAGCGTAAACTACAATGAGCAGTTCTTC

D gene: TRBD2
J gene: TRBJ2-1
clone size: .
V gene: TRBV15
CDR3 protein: CATSPRTLGLADYSSYNEQFF
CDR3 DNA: TGTGCCACCAGCCCCCGGACCCTCGGACTAGCGGACTATAGCTCCTACAATGAGCAGTTCTTC

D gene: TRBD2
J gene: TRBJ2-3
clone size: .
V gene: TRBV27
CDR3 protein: CASSLGGRGGTDTQYF
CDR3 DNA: TGTGCCAGCAGTTTAGGCGGGAGGGGGGGCACAGATACGCAGTATTTT

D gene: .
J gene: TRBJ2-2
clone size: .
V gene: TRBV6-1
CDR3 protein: CASSSTGELFF
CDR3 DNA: TGTGCCAGCAGCTCGACAGGGGAGCTGTTTTTT

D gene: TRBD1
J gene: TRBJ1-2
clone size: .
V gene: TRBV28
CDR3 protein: CASSSSDRNYGYTF
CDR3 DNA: TGTGCCAGCAGTTCCTCGGACAGGAACTATGGCTACACCTTC

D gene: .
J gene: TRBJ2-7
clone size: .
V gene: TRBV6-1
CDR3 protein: CASLQTLAYEQYF
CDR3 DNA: TGTGCCAGCCTACAGACCTTGGCCTACGAGCAGTACTTC

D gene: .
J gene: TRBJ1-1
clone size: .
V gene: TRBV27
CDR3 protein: CASSFSQNTEAFF
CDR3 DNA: TGTGCCAGCAGTTTCAGCCAAAACACTGAAGCTTTCTTT

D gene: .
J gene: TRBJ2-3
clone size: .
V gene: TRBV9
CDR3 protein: CASSVPSWGLASTDTQYF
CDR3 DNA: TGTGCCAGCAGCGTCCCGTCCTGGGGACTCGCTAGCACAGATACGCAGTATTTT

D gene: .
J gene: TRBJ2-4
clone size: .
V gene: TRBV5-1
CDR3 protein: CASSLTTTAKNIQYF
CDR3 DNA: TGCGCCAGCAGCCTGACTACTACAGCCAAAAACATTCAGTACTTC

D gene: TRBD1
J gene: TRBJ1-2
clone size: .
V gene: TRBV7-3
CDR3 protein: CASSLGQGHGYTF
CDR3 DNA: TGTGCCAGCAGCCTCGGACAGGGGCATGGCTACACCTTC

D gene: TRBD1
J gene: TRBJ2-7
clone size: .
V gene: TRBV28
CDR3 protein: CASRGQGWEQYF
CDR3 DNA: TGTGCCAGCAGAGGACAGGGGTGGGAGCAGTACTTC

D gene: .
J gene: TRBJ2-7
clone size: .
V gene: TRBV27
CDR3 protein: CASSPSSGLEQYF
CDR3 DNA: TGTGCCAGCAGTCCCTCCTCGGGGCTCGAGCAGTACTTC

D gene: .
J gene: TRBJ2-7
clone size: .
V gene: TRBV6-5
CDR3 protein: CASSRREGSSYEQYF
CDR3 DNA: TGTGCCAGCAGCAGGCGGGAAGGAAGCTCCTACGAGCAGTACTTC

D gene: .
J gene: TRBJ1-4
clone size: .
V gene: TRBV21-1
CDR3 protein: CASSEPGQAQQGGKLFF
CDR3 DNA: TGTGCCAGCAGCGAACCGGGACAGGCTCAACAGGGGGGAAAACTGTTTTTT

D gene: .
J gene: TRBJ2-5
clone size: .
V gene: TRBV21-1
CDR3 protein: CASSRRIQETQYF
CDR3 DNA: TGTGCCAGCAGCAGGCGTATCCAAGAGACCCAGTACTTC

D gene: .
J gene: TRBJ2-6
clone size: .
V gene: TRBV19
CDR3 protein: CATKGDPRANVLTF
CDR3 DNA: TGTGCCACAAAGGGGGACCCTAGGGCCAACGTCCTGACTTTC